This entry concerns a single T cell receptor (beta chain). Its antigen is unknown. The germline V gene has CDR1 MGHRA and CDR2 YSYEKL. Trimming took 4 bases from V and 7 from J; bases not matched to a gene: 9. CDR3 length equals 14 residues. Some clones are missing from TCRdb's copy, which holds only in-frame ones; the method was immunoSEQ multiplex PCR. The data show 1.5 million to 2.5 million clones, with about 95% seen just once and roughly 1% held by the top ten. Naive-designated CD8 cells lacked CD45RO, were positively enriched for CCR7, and omitted terminally differentiated effector memory CD45RA+ cells. This sample was taken from a study of shared clonotypes between healthy human individuals. Study-level results: Richness estimates generally favored naive over memory subsets. The generation probabilities recorded for non-shared clonotypes fell below those of clonotypes shared by all four donors. The researchers took only blood, and tissue repertoires probably look different.

Sequences were obtained from naive CD8+ T cells sorted from blood. This rearrangement joins TRBV4-1 to TRBJ1-1, with 7 positions matching TRBD1. This TCR was sampled from a man aged 18 to 30 in good health. In nucleotides, the CDR3 is TGCGCCAGCAGCCCAAGGGACAGCGGGTATGAAGCTTTCTTT. Encoded protein: CASSPRDSGYEAFF.